This TCR beta chain came from a study of blood T cells in healthy people across ages (dated by TCRdb to between 2014 and 2017). As for the study more broadly: Template switching captured roughly one uniquely barcoded TCR beta cDNA molecule per two T cells in model experiments. The study measured age-related changes in TCR beta repertoire diversity using deep sequencing normalized with unique cDNA molecular identifiers. The donors were divided into four age groups: young (average approximately 17 years), middle-aged (about 41), aged (roughly 60) and long-lived (around 80). To avoid experimental bias, donors of different ages were distributed randomly across sequencing lanes. For two donors (one aged 18 to 30 and one aged 80 or older), the study analyzed two additional independent replicas of 1 million unique cDNA reads from the same blood draw. What the study reported, not specific to this receptor: Total diversity estimates from one million sequenced T cells were considered lower bounds and underestimates. Because profiling used bulk unsorted PBMCs, naive and antigen-experienced compartments could not be compared conclusively. The CMV infection status of donors was not known, potentially confounding age-related changes in expanded clonotypes. As age increased, observed TCR beta diversity per million T cells dropped in a roughly linear way, and a significant reduction was already evident by age around 41. Compared with the aged group, the long-lived group had more naive CD4+ T cells, fewer expanded clones and increased TCR diversity, a pattern suggesting age selection. Observed TCR beta diversity correlated strongly with the percentage of naive T cells measured by flow cytometry.

Donors were approximately 42 systemically healthy Caucasian individuals from Russia aged roughly 6 to 95 years. Around 10 milliliters of peripheral blood were collected from each donor into EDTA-treated Vacutainer tubes. Ficoll-Paque density-gradient centrifugation was used to isolate PBMCs, with at least 6.5 million per sample. Total RNA, at least 5 micrograms per sample, was extracted from PBMCs with Trizol reagent. The percentages of naive CD45RAhigh/CD27high T cells were determined by flow cytometry on a PBMC aliquot from every donor. The V and J ends are trimmed by 5 bases and 1 base, leaving 14 bases between them. From the germline V gene, CDR1 is MDHEN and CDR2 is SYDVKM. From cysteine to phenylalanine, the CDR3 is 15 amino acids long. Only the CDR3 DNA is retained, 45 bases long and in frame from the first base. About this clonotype: Its antigen target is currently unknown. It has no much larger one-base neighbor in the sample; base qualities were not kept.

Library creation used 5' RACE. Sequencing used an Illumina HiSeq 2500. A second 7 to 11 cycle PCR used a sample-barcoded 5' primer and a J-beta primer mix. A unique molecular identifier was introduced onto each TCR beta cDNA molecule by a template-switch 5' adaptor carrying 12 random nucleotides. Each sample yielded at least 2.5 million CDR3-containing paired-end reads. The Mint cDNA synthesis kit, primed by a TRBC-specific oligonucleotide, was used to synthesize first-strand cDNA from all RNA. All cDNA was treated with uracil-DNA glycosylase and then went through a first 18-cycle PCR with the universal primers M1SS and BC2_uni_R. In the source study's methods: For normalization, 1 million high-quality reads, each with a distinct molecular identifier, were randomly selected from each sample. Reads with shared molecular identifiers were discarded instead of being binned into consensus sequences. MiTCR, set to a Q25 quality threshold and the strictest error-elimination algorithm, was used for CDR3 identification, clonotype clustering and error correction. A nonparametric unseen species model with Euler transformation was used to estimate a lower bound on total TCR beta diversity. The public reads were quality trimmed at Q25 with fastp and then assembled into clones with MiXCR by TCRdb, keeping productive beta chains. Rows with one shared CDR3 protein collapse into an entry with the most common genes and DNA. Here the V and J calls rest on TCRdb's processing, not on the authors' analysis. The sample includes 650,000 to 1,000,000 distinct CDR3 sequences, with around 36% observed a single time. The ten largest clones represent 13% of the sample.

Recombination linked TRBV28 to TRBJ1-2; the best D guess is TRBD1, with 6 bases matching. The TCR comes from a man aged 18 to 30 in good health. The sequenced sample consisted of blood. The sequence in DNA is TGTGCCAGCAGTCCCAGGACAGTCAGTAACTATGGCTACACCTTC. This yields the protein CASSPRTVSNYGYTF.